This entry concerns a single TCR beta chain. Its antigen is still unknown. Using immunoSEQ multiplex PCR, the repertoire was profiled, and TCRdb retains in-frame clones only, with some absent. The profile shows 30,000 or so clones, 85% to 90% of them singletons. This sample is drawn from a study of STAT5B mutations in CD4+ large granular lymphocyte leukemia. Study-wide background: Healthy donors showed HLA-associated enrichment of the CDR3 'QG' motif.

V was shortened by 7 bases and J by 4 bases, with 8 bases between the two germline ends. This CDR3 spans 11 amino acids. CDR1 is DFQATT, CDR2 SNEGSKA, per germline (reference sequence). Notes on the study in general: No patients shared main leukemic clonotypes, though roughly 27% appeared at low frequency elsewhere. Top patient clones used TRBV06 genes more often: 8/27 versus 2/35 in controls.

This sequence originates from a human donor in good health. V is TRBV20-1 and J is TRBJ2-1; the D gene could be TRBD1 or TRBD2 (5 bases each). Input material: CD4+ T cells from blood buffy coats. This CDR3 reads CSVEGYNEQFF. The CDR3 coding sequence is TGCAGTGTTGAGGGGTACAATGAGCAGTTCTTC.